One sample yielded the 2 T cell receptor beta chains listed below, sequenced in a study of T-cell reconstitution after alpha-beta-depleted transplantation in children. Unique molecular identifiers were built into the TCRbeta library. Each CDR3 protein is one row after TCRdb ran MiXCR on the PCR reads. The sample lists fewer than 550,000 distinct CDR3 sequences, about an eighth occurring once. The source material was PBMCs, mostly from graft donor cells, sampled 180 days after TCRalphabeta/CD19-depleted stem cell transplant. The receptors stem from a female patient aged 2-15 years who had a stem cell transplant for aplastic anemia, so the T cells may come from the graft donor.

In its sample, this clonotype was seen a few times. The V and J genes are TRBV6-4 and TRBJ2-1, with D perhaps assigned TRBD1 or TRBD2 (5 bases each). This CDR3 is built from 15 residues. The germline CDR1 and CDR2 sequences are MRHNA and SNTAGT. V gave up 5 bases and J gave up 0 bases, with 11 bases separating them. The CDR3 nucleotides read TGTGCCAGCAGTCTTAGCGACAGCTCCTACAATGAGCAGTTCTTC. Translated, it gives CASSLSDSSYNEQFF.

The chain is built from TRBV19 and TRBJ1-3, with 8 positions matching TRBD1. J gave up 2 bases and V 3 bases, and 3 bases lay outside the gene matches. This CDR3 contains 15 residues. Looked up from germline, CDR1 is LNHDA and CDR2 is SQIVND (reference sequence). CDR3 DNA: TGTGCCAGTAGTATGGACAGGGCGCCTGGAAACACCATATATTTT. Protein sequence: CASSMDRAPGNTIYF.